This T cell receptor (beta chain) was sequenced in a study of CD8+ T cells in alopecia areata. Trimming removed 0 bases at V and 4 bases at J, with 12 bases between. This CDR3 has 15 residues. Germline lookup yields CDR1 SNHLY and CDR2 FYNNEI. cDNA prepared by RNA extraction and subsequent reverse transcription served as the template for sequencing. Some clones are missing from TCRdb's copy, which holds only in-frame ones; the method was immunoSEQ multiplex PCR. The sample shows roughly 170,000 clones, about 60% of them seen only once. The treatment here: oral pan-JAK inhibitor, 5-10 mg twice daily. The sequence was obtained from a human donor with alopecia areata. The sample here was CD8+ T cells sorted from blood, taken at week 24, from a patient treated with tofacitinib. The gene calls are TRBV2 and TRBJ1-2, with a tentative D call TRBD1 (5 bases). In DNA form, the CDR3 reads TGTGCCAGCAGTGAAGCGCTTGGGGCGAGCTATGGCTACACCTTC. Protein: CASSEALGASYGYTF.